There are a few counts of the clone carrying this T cell receptor beta chain. The data are from a study of human T cells and chemical hapten exposure. The CDR3 extends over 14 amino acids. V was trimmed by 5 bases and J by 3 bases, leaving 14 bases between them. Germline V gene sequence: CDR1 SGHVS, CDR2 FQNEAQ. One entry per CDR3 protein, called by TCRdb with MiXCR from the RACE reads. The repertoire holds about 260,000 distinct CDR3 sequences, about 8.1% seen once, with 2.3% in the top ten. Specified time point: pre-sensitization, week 0. The sample's treatment: therapeutic diphenylcyclopropenone sensitization with weekly scalp DPC.

This clonotype originated in a woman between 40 and 55 years old with alopecia areata. Some clones in this sample may be carry-over from other donors' samples. The material sequenced was whole blood, taken in connection with sensitization to the hapten diphenylcyclopropenone (DPC). V gene TRBV7-8 combines with J gene TRBJ2-7; perhaps TRBD1 as D (6 bases). The CDR3 loop reads CASSLTGLGYEQYF. CDR3 DNA: TGTGCCAGCAGCCTCACAGGGTTGGGCTACGAGCAGTACTTC. The full variable domain, rest sourced from reference TRBV7-8 and TRBJ2-7, is GAGVSQSPRYKVAKRGQDVALRCDPISGHVSLFWYQQALGQGPEFLTYFQNEAQLDKSGLPSDRFFAERPEGSVSTLKIQRTQQEDSAVYLCASSLTGLGYEQYFGPGTRLTVT.